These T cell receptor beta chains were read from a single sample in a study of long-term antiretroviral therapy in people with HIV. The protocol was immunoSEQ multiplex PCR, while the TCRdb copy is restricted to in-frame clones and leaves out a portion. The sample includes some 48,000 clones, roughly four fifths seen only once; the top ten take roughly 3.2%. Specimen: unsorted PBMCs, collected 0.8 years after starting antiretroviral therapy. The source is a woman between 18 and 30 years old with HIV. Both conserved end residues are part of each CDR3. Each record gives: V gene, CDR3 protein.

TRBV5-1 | CASSALGTGGTDTQYF
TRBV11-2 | CASSLDHLAGGRNEQFF
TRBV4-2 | CASSHRGEGGREQFF
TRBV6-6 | CASSFGTGKYEQYF
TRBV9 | CASSVEGEKLFF
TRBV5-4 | CASSLAVFTDTQYF
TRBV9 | CASSLASGLSYEQYF
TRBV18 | CASSPQGTGDNQPQHF
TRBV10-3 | CAISTQAGMETQYF
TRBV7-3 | CASSLTPGVGGYTF
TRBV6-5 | CASSYNLAAPYEQYF
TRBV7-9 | CASSSEVVPPDTQYF
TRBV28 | CASSLWADGTGELFF
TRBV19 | CASSSGLAGPSSTDTQYF
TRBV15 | CATSRDGRETDTQYF
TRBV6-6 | CASSSDRTSAGELFF
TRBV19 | CASSMGLAGGTDTQYF
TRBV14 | CASSQDSGRVNEQFF
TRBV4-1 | CASSQEAQPLNTEAFF
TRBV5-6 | CASSLGVGQGYEQYF
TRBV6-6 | CASSRNRGSTHYEQYF
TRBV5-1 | CASRPARGTGGFGELFF
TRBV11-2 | CASSRWGTSEKPSTDTQYF
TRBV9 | CASSVAPDSSYEQYF
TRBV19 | CASSIRGFTEAFF
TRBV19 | CASSMGHQETQYF
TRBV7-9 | CASSLLGPGLLQETQYF
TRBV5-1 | CASSFTGTGLYEQYF